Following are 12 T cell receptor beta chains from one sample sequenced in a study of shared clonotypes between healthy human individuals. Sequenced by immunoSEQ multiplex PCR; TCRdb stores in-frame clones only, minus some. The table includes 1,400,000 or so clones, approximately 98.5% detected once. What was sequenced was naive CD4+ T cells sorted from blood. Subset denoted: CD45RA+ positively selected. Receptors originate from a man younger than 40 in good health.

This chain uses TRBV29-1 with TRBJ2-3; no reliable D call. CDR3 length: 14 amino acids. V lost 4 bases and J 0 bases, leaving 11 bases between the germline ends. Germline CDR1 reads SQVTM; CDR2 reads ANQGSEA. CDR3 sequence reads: CSVVQVFSTDTQYF. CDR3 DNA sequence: TGCAGCGTTGTGCAGGTTTTCAGCACAGATACGCAGTATTTT.

The DNA for the CDR3 is TGCAGCGTTGTGAGGGGGGGGTGGACCTACAATGAGCAGTTCTTC. Its translation is CSVVRGGWTYNEQFF. The V gene is TRBV29-1, the J gene TRBJ2-1, with D tentatively TRBD2 (7 bases). Germline V lookup: CDR1 SQVTM, CDR2 ANQGSEA. This CDR3 contains 15 residues. The germline V and J ends were trimmed by 4 bases and 2 bases, with 15 bases remaining between them.

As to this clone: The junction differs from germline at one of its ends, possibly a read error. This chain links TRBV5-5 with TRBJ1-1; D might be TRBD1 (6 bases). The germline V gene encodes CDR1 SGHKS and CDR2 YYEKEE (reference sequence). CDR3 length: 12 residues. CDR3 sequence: CASSLGMQGMSF. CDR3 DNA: TGTGCCAGCAGCTTGGGCATGCAGGGGATGAGTTTT.

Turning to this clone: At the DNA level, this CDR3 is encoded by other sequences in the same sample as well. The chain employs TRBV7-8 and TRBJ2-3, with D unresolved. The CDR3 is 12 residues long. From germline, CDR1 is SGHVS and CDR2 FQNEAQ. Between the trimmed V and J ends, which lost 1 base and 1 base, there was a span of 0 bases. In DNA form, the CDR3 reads TGTGCCAGCAGCTTAGGCACAGATACGCAGTATTTT. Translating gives CASSLGTDTQYF.

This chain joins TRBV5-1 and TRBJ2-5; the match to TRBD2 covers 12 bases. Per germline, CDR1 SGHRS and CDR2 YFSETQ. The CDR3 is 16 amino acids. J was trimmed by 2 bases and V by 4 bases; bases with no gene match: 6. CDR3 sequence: CASSTTSGGKQETQYF. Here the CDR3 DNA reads TGCGCCAGCAGCACGACTAGCGGGGGCAAACAAGAGACCCAGTACTTC.

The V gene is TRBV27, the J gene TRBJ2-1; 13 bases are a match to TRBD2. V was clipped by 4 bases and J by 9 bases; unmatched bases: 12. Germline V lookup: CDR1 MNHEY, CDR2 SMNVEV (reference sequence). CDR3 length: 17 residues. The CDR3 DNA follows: TGTGCCAGCAGTTCAACTAGCGGGAGGGCCTTGTTAGGTGAGCAGTTCTTC. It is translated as CASSSTSGRALLGEQFF.

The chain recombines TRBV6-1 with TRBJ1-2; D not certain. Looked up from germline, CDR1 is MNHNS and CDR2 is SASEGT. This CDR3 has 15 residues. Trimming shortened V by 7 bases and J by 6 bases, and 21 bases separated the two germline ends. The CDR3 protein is CASKRDSESHDGYTF. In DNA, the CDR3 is TGTGCCAGCAAGCGTGACTCAGAATCTCATGATGGCTACACCTTC.

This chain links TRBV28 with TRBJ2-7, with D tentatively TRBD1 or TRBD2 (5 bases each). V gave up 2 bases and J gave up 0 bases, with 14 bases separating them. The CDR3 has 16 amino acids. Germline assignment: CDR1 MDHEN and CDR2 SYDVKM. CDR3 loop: CASSLTRLGTSYEQYF. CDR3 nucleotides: TGTGCCAGCAGTTTAACCAGATTAGGGACCTCCTACGAGCAGTACTTC.

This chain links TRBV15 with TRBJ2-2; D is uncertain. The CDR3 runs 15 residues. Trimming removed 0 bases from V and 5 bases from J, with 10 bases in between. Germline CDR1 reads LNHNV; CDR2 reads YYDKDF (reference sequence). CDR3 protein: CATSRDQLGTGELFF. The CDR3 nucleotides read TGTGCCACCAGCAGAGATCAGTTAGGAACCGGGGAGCTGTTTTTT.

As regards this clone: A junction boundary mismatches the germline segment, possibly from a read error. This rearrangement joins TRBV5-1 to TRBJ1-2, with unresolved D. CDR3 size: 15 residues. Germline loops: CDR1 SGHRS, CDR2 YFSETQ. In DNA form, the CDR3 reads TGCGCCAGCACCTTGGATATGGGGATGACCTATGGCTACACCTTC. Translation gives CASTLDMGMTYGYTF.

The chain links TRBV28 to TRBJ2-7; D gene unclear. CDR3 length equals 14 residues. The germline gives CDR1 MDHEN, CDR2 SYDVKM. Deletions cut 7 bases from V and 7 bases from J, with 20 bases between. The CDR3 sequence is CASTPYRVESEQYF. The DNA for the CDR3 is TGTGCCAGCACCCCTTACCGGGTTGAATCTGAGCAGTACTTC.

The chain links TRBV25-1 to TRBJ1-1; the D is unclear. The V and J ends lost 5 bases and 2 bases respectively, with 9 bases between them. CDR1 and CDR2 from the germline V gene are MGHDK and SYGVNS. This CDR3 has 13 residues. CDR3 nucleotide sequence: TGTGCCAGCAGTTTTGGCCTTAACACTGAAGCTTTCTTT. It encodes CASSFGLNTEAFF.